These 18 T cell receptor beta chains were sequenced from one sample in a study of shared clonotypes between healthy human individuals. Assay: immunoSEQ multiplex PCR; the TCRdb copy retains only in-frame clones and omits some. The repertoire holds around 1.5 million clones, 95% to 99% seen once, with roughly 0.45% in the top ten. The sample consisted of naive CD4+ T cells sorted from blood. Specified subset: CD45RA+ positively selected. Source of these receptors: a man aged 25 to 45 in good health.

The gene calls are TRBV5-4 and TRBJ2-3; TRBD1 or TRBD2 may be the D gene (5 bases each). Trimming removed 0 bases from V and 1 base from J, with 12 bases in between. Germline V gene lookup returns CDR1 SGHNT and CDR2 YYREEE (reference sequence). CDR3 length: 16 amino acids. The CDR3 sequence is CASSLGGRGGTDTQYF. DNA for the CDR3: TGTGCCAGCAGCTTGGGGGGGAGAGGCGGCACAGATACGCAGTATTTT.

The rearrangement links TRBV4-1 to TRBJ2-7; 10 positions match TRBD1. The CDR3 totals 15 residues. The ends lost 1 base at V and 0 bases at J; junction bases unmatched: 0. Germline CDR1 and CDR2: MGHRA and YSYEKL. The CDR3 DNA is TGCGCCAGCAGCCAAGGGACAGGGGGCTCCTACGAGCAGTACTTC. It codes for CASSQGTGGSYEQYF.

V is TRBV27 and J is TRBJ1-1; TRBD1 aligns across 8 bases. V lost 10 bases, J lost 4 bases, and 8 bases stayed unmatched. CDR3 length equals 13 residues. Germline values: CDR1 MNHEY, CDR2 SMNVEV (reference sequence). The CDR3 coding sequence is TGTGCCACCGTGGACAGGGTCAGCACTGAAGCTTTCTTT. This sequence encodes CATVDRVSTEAFF.

CDR3 protein: CASSPGVANEQFF. CDR3 coding DNA: TGTGCCAGCAGCCCCGGGGTAGCCAATGAGCAGTTCTTC. The chain carries TRBV7-6 and TRBJ2-1; D is perhaps TRBD2 (5 bases). Germline assignment: CDR1 SGHVS and CDR2 FNYEAQ. The V end lost 5 bases, the J end lost 6 bases, and 11 bases lay between the germline ends. There are 13 residues in the CDR3.

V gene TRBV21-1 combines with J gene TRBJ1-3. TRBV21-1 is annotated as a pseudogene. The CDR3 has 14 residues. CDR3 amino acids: CASTNRGGGNTIYF. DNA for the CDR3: TGTGCCAGCACTAACCGCGGGGGTGGAAACACCATATATTTT.

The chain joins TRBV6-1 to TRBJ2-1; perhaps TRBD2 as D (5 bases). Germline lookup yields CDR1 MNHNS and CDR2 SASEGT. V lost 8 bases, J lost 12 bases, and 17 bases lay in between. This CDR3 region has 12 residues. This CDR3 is CASLKAGVRQFF. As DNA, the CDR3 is TGTGCCAGCCTAAAGGCCGGGGTAAGGCAGTTCTTC.

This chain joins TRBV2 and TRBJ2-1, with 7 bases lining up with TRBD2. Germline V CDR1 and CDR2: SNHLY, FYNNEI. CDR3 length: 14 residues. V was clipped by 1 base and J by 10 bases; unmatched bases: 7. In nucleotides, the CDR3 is TGTGCCAGCAGTGAAGGGTCCCAGCGGGGCGAGCAGTTCTTC. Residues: CASSEGSQRGEQFF.

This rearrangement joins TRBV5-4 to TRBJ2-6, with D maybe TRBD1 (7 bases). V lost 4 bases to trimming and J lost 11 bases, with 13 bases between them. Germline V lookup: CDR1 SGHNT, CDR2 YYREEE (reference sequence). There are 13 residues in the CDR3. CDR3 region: CASSLVRGDVLTF. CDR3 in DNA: TGTGCCAGCAGCCTGGTCAGGGGGGACGTCCTGACTTTC. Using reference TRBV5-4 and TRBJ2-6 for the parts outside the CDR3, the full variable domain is ETGVTQSPTHLIKTRGQQVTLRCSSQSGHNTVSWYQQALGQGPQFIFQYYREEENGRGNFPPRFSGLQFPNYSSELNVNALELDDSALYLCASSLVRGDVLTFGAGSRLTVL.

The CDR3 reads CASSYRWRSYNEQFF. CDR3 bases: TGTGCCAGCAGCTATCGATGGAGGTCCTACAATGAGCAGTTCTTC. The genes are TRBV28 and TRBJ2-1, with D maybe TRBD2 (5 bases). Germline CDR1 is MDHEN and CDR2 is SYDVKM. The CDR3 sequence is 15 residues long. V lost 6 bases, J lost 1 base, and 13 bases lay in between.

The chain's CDR3 is CASSLLWTRNNEQFF. The CDR3, as DNA: TGTGCCAGCAGTTTATTATGGACTAGGAACAATGAGCAGTTCTTC. This chain joins TRBV27 and TRBJ2-1, with TRBD2 identical over 7 bases. J gave up 5 bases and V 1 base, and 5 bases lay outside the gene matches. Germline loops: CDR1 MNHEY, CDR2 SMNVEV (reference sequence). The CDR3 extends over 15 amino acids.

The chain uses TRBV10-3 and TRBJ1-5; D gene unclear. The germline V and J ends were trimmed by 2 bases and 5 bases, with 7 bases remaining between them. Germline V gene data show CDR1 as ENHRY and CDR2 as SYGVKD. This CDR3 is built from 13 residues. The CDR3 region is CAISEQADQPQHF. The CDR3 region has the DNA TGTGCCATCAGTGAGCAGGCTGATCAGCCCCAGCATTTT.

The CDR3 nucleotides are TGTGCCAGCTCATCTCGGGACGACGGGTACGAGCAGTACTTC. Its protein is CASSSRDDGYEQYF. V gene TRBV18 combines with J gene TRBJ2-7; either TRBD1 or TRBD2 may supply D (5 bases each). Germline V gene lookup returns CDR1 KGHSH and CDR2 LQKENI. The CDR3 covers 14 residues. The V end was cut by 5 bases, the J end by 4 bases, with 15 bases between.

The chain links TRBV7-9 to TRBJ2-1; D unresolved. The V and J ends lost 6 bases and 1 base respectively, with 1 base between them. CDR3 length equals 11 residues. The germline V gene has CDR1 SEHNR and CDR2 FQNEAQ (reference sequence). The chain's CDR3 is CASRSYNEQFF. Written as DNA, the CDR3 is TGTGCCAGCAGGTCCTACAATGAGCAGTTCTTC.

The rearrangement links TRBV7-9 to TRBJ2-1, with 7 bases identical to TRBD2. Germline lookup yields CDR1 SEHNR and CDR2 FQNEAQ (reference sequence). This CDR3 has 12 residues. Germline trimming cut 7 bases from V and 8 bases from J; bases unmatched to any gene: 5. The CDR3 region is CASNPRGDEQFF. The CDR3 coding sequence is TGTGCCAGCAACCCACGGGGGGATGAGCAGTTCTTC.

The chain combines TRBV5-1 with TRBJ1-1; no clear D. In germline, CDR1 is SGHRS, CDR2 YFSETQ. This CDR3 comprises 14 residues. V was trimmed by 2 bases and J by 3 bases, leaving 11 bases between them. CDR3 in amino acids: CASSLRTDDTEAFF. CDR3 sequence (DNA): TGCGCCAGCAGCTTAAGGACCGATGACACTGAAGCTTTCTTT.

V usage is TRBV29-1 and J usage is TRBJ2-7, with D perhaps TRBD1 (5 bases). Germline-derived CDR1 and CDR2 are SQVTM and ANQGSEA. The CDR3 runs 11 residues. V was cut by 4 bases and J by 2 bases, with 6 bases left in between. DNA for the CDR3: TGCAGCGTTGCCAGGGCCTACGAGCAGTACTTC. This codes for CSVARAYEQYF.

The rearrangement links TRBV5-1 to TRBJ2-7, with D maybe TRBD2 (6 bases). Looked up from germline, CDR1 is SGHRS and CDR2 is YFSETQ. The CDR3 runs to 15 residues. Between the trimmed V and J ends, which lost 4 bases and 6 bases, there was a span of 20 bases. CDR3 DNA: TGCGCCAGCAGCCGGGGGTTACTCGACCCAACCGAGCAGTACTTC. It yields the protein CASSRGLLDPTEQYF.

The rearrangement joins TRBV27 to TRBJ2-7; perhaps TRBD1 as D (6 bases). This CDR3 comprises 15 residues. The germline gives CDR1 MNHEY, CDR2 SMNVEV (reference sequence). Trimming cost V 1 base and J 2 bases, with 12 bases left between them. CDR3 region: CASSLLEAGAYEQYF. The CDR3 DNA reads TGTGCCAGCAGTTTATTAGAGGCAGGGGCCTACGAGCAGTACTTC.